Sequencing of this TCR beta chain was carried out in a study of blood T cell repertoires in COVID-19. Overall study context: Nucleic acid was either cDNA or gDNA, and it came from T cells, B-cell-depleted T cells, or PBMCs.

This clone was seen a single time. Per the authors' pipeline: Reference gene primer amplification gave nucleated cell count estimates. The table came from immunoSEQ multiplex PCR; TCRdb's copy has only in-frame clones and leaves some out. The V and J calls and the clone size are those of that table, but D and trimming were determined from the DNA. Of 24,000 or so clones listed, 75% to 90% were seen once; the top ten hold 10% to 15%. The V gene lost 8 bases and the J gene lost 2 bases, with 12 bases spanning the gap. The CDR3 runs 13 residues. Germline loops: CDR1 KGHSH, CDR2 LQKENI. Sequenced: peripheral blood. The chain employs TRBV18 and TRBJ1-1; D might be TRBD1 (5 bases). The clonotype originates from a woman of 80 years or more with active or convalescent COVID-19. The CDR3 region is CASRLGANTEAFF. The CDR3 DNA is TGTGCCAGCCGCCTAGGGGCTAACACTGAAGCTTTCTTT.